This T cell receptor beta chain was documented in a study of OX40 agonist ivuxolimab in advanced cancers. The data were produced by immunoSEQ multiplex PCR, yet TCRdb's version contains in-frame clones alone and is incomplete. The table shows about 70,000 clones, with roughly 88% occurring only once. This clone came up once. The receptor was derived from an adult with an advanced solid tumor such as melanoma, head and neck, liver or kidney cancer. Sequencing used CD4+ or CD8+ T cells sorted from blood, obtained in a trial of the OX40 agonist ivuxolimab.

CDR3 region: CASSPATGARSGANVLTF. The CDR3 DNA reads as TGTGCCAGCTCACCCGCGACAGGGGCCCGCTCTGGGGCCAACGTCCTGACTTTC. The chain recombines TRBV18 with TRBJ2-6; 8 bases are a match to TRBD1. The CDR3 is 18 residues long. In germline, CDR1 is KGHSH, CDR2 LQKENI. Unmatched junction bases numbered 7, after V lost 3 bases and J lost 0 bases.